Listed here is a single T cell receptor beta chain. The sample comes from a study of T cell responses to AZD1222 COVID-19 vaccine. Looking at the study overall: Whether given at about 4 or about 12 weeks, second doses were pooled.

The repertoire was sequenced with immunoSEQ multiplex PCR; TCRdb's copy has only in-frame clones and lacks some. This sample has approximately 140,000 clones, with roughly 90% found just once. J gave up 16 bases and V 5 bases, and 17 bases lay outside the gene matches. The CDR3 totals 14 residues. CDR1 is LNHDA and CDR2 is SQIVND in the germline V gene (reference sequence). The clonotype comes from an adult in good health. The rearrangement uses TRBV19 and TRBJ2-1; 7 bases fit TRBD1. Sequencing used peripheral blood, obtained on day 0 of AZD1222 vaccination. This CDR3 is CASSRRQGQDWRFF. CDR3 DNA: TGTGCCAGTAGTCGCCGACAGGGTCAAGATTGGAGATTCTTC.